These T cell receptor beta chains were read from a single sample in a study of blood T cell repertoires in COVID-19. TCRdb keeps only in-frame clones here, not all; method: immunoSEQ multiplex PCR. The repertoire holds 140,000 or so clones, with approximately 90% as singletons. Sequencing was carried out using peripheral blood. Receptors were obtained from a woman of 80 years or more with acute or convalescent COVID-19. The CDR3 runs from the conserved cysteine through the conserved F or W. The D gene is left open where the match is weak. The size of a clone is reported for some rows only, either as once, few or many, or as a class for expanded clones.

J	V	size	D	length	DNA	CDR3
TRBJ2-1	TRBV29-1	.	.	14	TGCAGCGTCTTCGGAGATTCAGAGGACAATGAGCAGTTCTTC	CSVFGDSEDNEQFF
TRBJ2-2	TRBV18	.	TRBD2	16	TGTGCCAGCTCACCACTCGGGACTAGGTCCACCGGGGAGCTGTTTTTT	CASSPLGTRSTGELFF
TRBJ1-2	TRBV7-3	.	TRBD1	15	TGTGCCAGCAGCCCGAGGGCGGGACAGCTCTATGGCTACACCTTC	CASSPRAGQLYGYTF
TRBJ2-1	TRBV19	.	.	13	TGTGCCAGCAGACTAGAGCCGGGTAATGAGCAGTTCTTC	CASRLEPGNEQFF
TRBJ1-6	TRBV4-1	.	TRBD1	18	TGCGCCAGCAGCCAACCGACGGGAGGGGGCAATGGGAATTCACCCCTCCACTTT	CASSQPTGGGNGNSPLHF
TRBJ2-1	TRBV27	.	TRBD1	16	TGTGCCAGCAGTCCCCTGGACAGGCTTGGCTCGAATGAGCAGTTCTTC	CASSPLDRLGSNEQFF
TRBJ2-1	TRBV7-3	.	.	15	TGTGCCAGCAGCTTATTAGCAGGGGCCCACAATGAGCAGTTCTTC	CASSLLAGAHNEQFF
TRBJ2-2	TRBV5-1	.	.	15	TGCGCCAGCAGCCGTCCATCGGGGAACACCGGGGAGCTGTTTTTT	CASSRPSGNTGELFF
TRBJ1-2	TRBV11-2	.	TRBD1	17	TGTGCCAGCAGCACCCGACAGGGTTCGGTGTCTGACTATGGCTACACCTTC	CASSTRQGSVSDYGYTF
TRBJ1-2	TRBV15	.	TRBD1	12	TGTGCCACCAGCAGGGACAGGGCTGGCTACACCTTC	CATSRDRAGYTF
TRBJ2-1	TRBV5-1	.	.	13	TGCGCCAGCAGTCTTAGCAGGGGCAATGAGCAGTTCTTC	CASSLSRGNEQFF
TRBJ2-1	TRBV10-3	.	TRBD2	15	TGTGCCATCAGGGCGCGGGGGAACTCCTACAATGAGCAGTTCTTC	CAIRARGNSYNEQFF
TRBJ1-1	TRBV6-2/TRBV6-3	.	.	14	TGTGCCAGCAGTTCAATCACAGGGAACACTGAAGCTTTCTTT	CASSSITGNTEAFF
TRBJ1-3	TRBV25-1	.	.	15	TGTGCCAGCAGTGGCACCGGACTCTCTGGAAACACCATATATTTT	CASSGTGLSGNTIYF
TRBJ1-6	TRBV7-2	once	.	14	TGTGCCAGCAGCCCCACCCCGGGAGTTGGGCCCCTCCACTTT	CASSPTPGVGPLHF
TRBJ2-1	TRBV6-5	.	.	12	TGTGCCAGCAGTTACTCGGGGCGGGAGCAGTTCTTC	CASSYSGREQFF
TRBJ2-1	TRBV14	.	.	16	TGTGCCAGCAGTCCTATCCGGGACTCTCAATACAATGAGCAGTTCTTC	CASSPIRDSQYNEQFF
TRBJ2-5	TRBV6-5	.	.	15	TGTGCCAGCAGTTACGAGAGGACAGCTCAAGAGACCCAGTACTTC	CASSYERTAQETQYF
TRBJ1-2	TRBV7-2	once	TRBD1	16	TGTGCCAGCAGCTCGGGCAGGGGGAATCTTGGCTATGGCTACACCTTC	CASSSGRGNLGYGYTF
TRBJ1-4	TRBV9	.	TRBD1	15	TGTGCCAGCAGCCAAATTGGACAGGGAGGTGAAAAACTGTTTTTT	CASSQIGQGGEKLFF
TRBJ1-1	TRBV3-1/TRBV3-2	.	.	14	TGTGCCAGCAGCCAACAGGGGACGAACACTGAAGCTTTCTTT	CASSQQGTNTEAFF
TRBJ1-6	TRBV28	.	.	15	TGTGCCAGCAGTCCCGCGCAGGGGAGCAATTCACCCCTCCACTTT	CASSPAQGSNSPLHF
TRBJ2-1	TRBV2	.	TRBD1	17	TGTGCCAGCAGGCCGACCCCGGGGACAGGGGGCACGAATGAGCAGTTCTTC	CASRPTPGTGGTNEQFF
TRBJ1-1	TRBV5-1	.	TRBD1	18	TGCGCCAGCAGCTATTCCGGGACAGCCGGCGGGATGAACACTGAAGCTTTCTTT	CASSYSGTAGGMNTEAFF
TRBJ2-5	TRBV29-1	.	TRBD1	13	TGCAGCGTTGGGACAGGGGGCCGGGAGACCCAGTACTTC	CSVGTGGRETQYF
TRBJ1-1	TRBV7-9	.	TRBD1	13	TGTGCCAGCAGACGGACAGGCAACACTGAAGCTTTCTTT	CASRRTGNTEAFF
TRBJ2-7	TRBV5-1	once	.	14	TGCGCCAGCAGCTTGGCGACAGGTCCCTACGAGCAGTACTTC	CASSLATGPYEQYF
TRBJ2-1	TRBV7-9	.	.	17	TGTGCCAGCAGCCCCAATCTCGGGTTAGGGGGACCCAATGAGCAGTTCTTC	CASSPNLGLGGPNEQFF
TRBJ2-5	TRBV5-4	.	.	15	TGTGCCAGCAGCTTAAAATGGGGGCGTGGGGAGACCCAGTACTTC	CASSLKWGRGETQYF
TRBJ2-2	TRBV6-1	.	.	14	TGTGCCAGCAGTGAAAGGGGGAACACCGGGGAGCTGTTTTTT	CASSERGNTGELFF
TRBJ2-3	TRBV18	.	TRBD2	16	TGTGCCAGCTCACCACCTCGCGGGGGGGCTACAGATACGCAGTATTTT	CASSPPRGGATDTQYF
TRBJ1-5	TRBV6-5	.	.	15	TGTGCCAGCAGTTGGACACCGATTGGCAATCAGCCCCAGCATTTT	CASSWTPIGNQPQHF
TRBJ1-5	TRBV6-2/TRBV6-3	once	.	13	TGTGCCAGCAGTTACGAGGGCGGTCAGCCCCAGCATTTT	CASSYEGGQPQHF
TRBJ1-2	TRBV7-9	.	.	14	TGTGCCAGCATAGCCAGGGGCTCTATTCATGGCTACACCTTC	CASIARGSIHGYTF
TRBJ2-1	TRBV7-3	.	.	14	TGTGCCAGCAGCTTAATCGGCGGGGTGAATGAGCAGTTCTTC	CASSLIGGVNEQFF
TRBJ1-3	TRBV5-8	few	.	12	TGTGCCAGCACCTGGGGCGCGAACACCATATATTTT	CASTWGANTIYF
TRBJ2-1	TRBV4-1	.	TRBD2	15	TGCGCCAGCAGTAAAGGAAGCCTAGCGGAAAATGAGCAGTTCTTC	CASSKGSLAENEQFF
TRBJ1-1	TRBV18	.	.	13	TGTGCCAGCTCCCCGGGACACAACACTGAAGCTTTCTTT	CASSPGHNTEAFF